This T cell receptor (beta chain) was identified during a study of CD8+CD57+ T cells in acquired aplastic anemia. Germline CDR1 SGHVS, CDR2 FQNEAQ. The CDR3 runs 11 residues. Trimming stripped 6 bases from V and 8 bases from J, with 8 bases between. Genomic DNA acted as the template from which TCR beta VDJ combination and CDR3 sequence profiling were carried out. From the reads, TCRdb called clonotypes with MiXCR, one entry per CDR3 protein. The sample includes tens of thousands of distinct CDR3 sequences, approximately 70% seen only once; the top ten take 70% to 90%. CD8+CD57+ cell expansion, shown by flow cytometry, had occurred in the patients selected for sequencing. Patients had undergone no therapy by the time their blood was sampled.

Sequencing was done on a sample of sorted CD4+, CD8+, or CD8+CD57+ T cells (not recorded which) from PBMCs. The gene calls are TRBV7-8 and TRBJ2-1; D gene unclear. The clonotype was recovered from a human donor with aplastic anemia. CDR3 amino acids: CASSIFDEQFF. In DNA form, the CDR3 reads TGTGCCAGCAGTATCTTCGATGAGCAGTTCTTC.